This T cell receptor beta chain was sequenced during a study of shared clonotypes between healthy human individuals (TCRdb year 2020). About the investigation overall: Three men and a couple of women, aged 18 to 49 years, made up the cohort. Per donor, three plates each were used for CD4 naive and CD4 memory, two for CD8 naive, and one for CD8 memory. To estimate repertoire size and how much clonotypes are shared between individuals, the study performed deep sequencing of blood TCR repertoires from roughly five healthy adults. To increase sequencing depth and limit assay-specific biases, different laboratories used diverse techniques to prepare libraries and sequence TCR repertoires. Each donor's leukapheresis produced roughly between roughly 0.85 and 9.5 billion PBMCs.

For this clone: Its antigen is still unknown. No much larger clone is present one base from it, and per-base qualities are unavailable.

Using the deep immunoSEQ assay, TCR CDR3 regions were amplified from genomic DNA by multiplex PCR. Genomic DNA extracted from each cell subset was distributed evenly over all wells of several immunoSEQ 96-well plates, and each plate served as one replicate. For sorted subsets, about 0.2 ug genomic DNA, equal to approximately 30,000 T cell genomes, was loaded into each replicate PCR. Purified libraries were quantified with a Qubit 3.0 fluorometer, sized on a Bioanalyzer 2100, and re-quantified with the KAPA Library Quantification kit. Each immunoSEQ 96-well plate was sequenced on its own single-read 150-cycle Illumina NextSeq 550 flow cell. Per the source publication's procedure: Because only junctional sequences without quality scores were contained in the immunoSEQ output, filtering matching that applied to full-length reads could not be performed. Sequences were annotated with PyIR, a Python wrapper for IgBLAST v1.9, using IMGT germline references to assign V/J genes and CDR3. Reads were removed for weak V/J assignments (E-value above 1e-6), missing CDR3, stop codons, out-of-frame junctions, or ambiguous translated residues. V3J clonotypes were defined as sequences sharing an identical inferred V gene, J gene, and CDR3 amino acid sequence. The percentage overlap between two repertoires was calculated by dividing the number of shared unique clonotypes by the size of the smaller repertoire. RTK rarefaction, the Chao1 estimator, and Recon v2.1 estimates of unobserved clonotypes were used to assess repertoire richness. OLGA was used to compute generation probabilities for all TCRbeta clonotypes that the gDNA method yielded from a handful of donors. Imported from immuneACCESS, the table was reduced by TCRdb to in-frame sequences with V and J called. These copies leave out some clones; in studies compared against another copy, an unresolved V gene accounts for under half, and the cause of the remainder is not known. That table gives V, J and clone size, and the DNA gave D and trimming. For this sample the table gives roughly 2,500,000 clones, of which 93% were detected only once. The ten biggest clones cover 0.36% of the sample.

V has 3 bases trimmed and J has 2 bases trimmed; junction bases matching no gene number 10. There are 16 amino acids in the CDR3, from cysteine to phenylalanine inclusive. Only the CDR3 portion is preserved as DNA: 48 bases, with reading frame beginning at the first base. CDR1 and CDR2 are read off the germline V gene (reference sequence) as SGHNT and YYREEE. Donors were healthy HIV-negative adults with no recently reported acute infections or vaccinations. Every donor was a Caucasian adult living in Nashville, Tennessee, USA. CD4+ T cells were enriched through magnetic negative selection, after which naive cells were positively selected on CD45RA and the remaining negative fraction served as the memory subset. After blood collection by leukapheresis, PBMCs were isolated using Ficoll-Histopaque density gradient centrifugation and then cryopreserved in the vapor phase of liquid nitrogen. Analytical flow cytometry was used to check the purity and quantity of every magnetically sorted T cell population. Genomic DNA was isolated from every sorted fraction and measured by UV absorbance on a Nanodrop 2000c.

The paper as a whole reports these results and caveats: Pairwise subsampling led to the expectation that sequencing depth would affect the degree of clonotype sharing among donors. Sampling was limited to blood, and TCR repertoires in tissue likely differ from TCR repertoires in blood. Because the study included a small number of donors, the genetic and exposure-history diversity represented was limited. Clonotypes shared by all four sorted-subset donors showed higher generation probabilities than non-shared clonotypes. Naive subsets generally had larger estimated clonotype richness than memory subsets. Rarefaction of sorted-subset datasets indicated incomplete sequencing despite the large sequencing depth. Across a few donors, 5% to 6% of naive CD4, roughly 3.5% of naive CD8, around 2.5% of memory CD4, and approximately 0.4% of memory CD8 clonotypes were shared.

This TCR was sampled from a man aged 18 to 29 in good health. Some clones in this sample may be carry-over from other donors' samples. Sequencing used naive CD4+ T cells from PBMCs. The cell subset or site label, as the study defines it: CD45RA+ positively selected. The receptor chain draws on TRBV5-4 and TRBJ1-2, and TRBD1 matches 7 of the central bases. The sequenced DNA: TGTGCCAGCAGCTACGGGACAGCTACACTGAACTATGGCTACACCTTC. It encodes CASSYGTATLNYGYTF. The entire variable domain, with the stretches around the CDR3 drawn from the reference TRBV5-4 and TRBJ1-2 proteins, is ETGVTQSPTHLIKTRGQQVTLRCSSQSGHNTVSWYQQALGQGPQFIFQYYREEENGRGNFPPRFSGLQFPNYSSELNVNALELDDSALYLCASSYGTATLNYGYTFGSGTRLTVV.